The 29 T cell receptor beta chains below come from one sample, sequenced in a study of T cells expressing NK-cell markers. TCRdb re-analyzed the 5' RACE reads; it lists each CDR3 protein once, without DNA. Recorded for this sample: about 540,000 distinct CDR3 sequences. Sequencing was done on a sample of blood T cells: a sorted CD56 or NKG2C T cell subset, CD4+ or CD8+ T cells, or bulk PBMC T cells (not recorded which). All receptors derive from a man aged 18 to 29 in good health.

The chain carries TRBV2 and TRBJ1-2; TCRdb calls TRBD1, which cannot be checked without DNA. Germline V gene sequence: CDR1 SNHLY, CDR2 FYNNEI. This CDR3 has 14 amino acids. The CDR3 here is CASTILGAADGYTF.

This chain connects TRBV5-1 to TRBJ2-6; TCRdb outputs TRBD1, but without DNA this stays unchecked. Per germline, CDR1 SGHRS and CDR2 YFSETQ. This CDR3 region has 14 residues. The chain's CDR3 is CASKDGAGANVLTF.

The chain couples TRBV20-1 to TRBJ2-3; with no DNA, the TCRdb D assignment of TRBD1 cannot be verified. Germline lookup yields CDR1 DFQATT and CDR2 SNEGSKA (reference sequence). The CDR3 runs 14 residues. CDR3 sequence reads: CSARDQRAFDTQYF.

The CDR3: CASSTRSGTANYGYTF. This chain connects TRBV7-9 to TRBJ1-2; TCRdb returns TRBD1, unconfirmable since there is no DNA. This CDR3 is 16 amino acids long. Germline V CDR1 and CDR2: SEHNR, FQNEAQ (reference sequence).

The gene calls are TRBV6-1 and TRBJ2-3; TCRdb's D call of TRBD2 is untestable without DNA. CDR3 size: 16 residues. Germline V gene data show CDR1 as MNHNS and CDR2 as SASEGT. CDR3 in amino acids: CASSSVSGYGTDTQYF.

V is TRBV12-3 or TRBV12-4 and J is TRBJ2-5; absent DNA, TCRdb's TRBD1 call cannot be checked. The CDR3 loop spans 14 amino acids. CDR3 in amino acids: CASSQQGGQETQYF.

The V gene is TRBV12-3 or TRBV12-4, the J gene TRBJ2-5; TCRdb's D gene call, TRBD1, goes unchecked for lack of DNA. The length of the CDR3 is 13 residues. CDR3 loop: CASSSQGEKTQYF.

CDR3 in amino acids: CASSQDGGGLSDTQYF. V and J are TRBV4-3 and TRBJ2-3; without DNA, the TCRdb call of TRBD1 cannot be checked. The CDR3 spans 16 residues. The germline CDR1 and CDR2 sequences are LGHNA and YSLEER.

The chain employs TRBV25-1 and TRBJ2-1; TCRdb selects TRBD1, and the lack of DNA leaves this call unchecked. Germline-derived CDR1 and CDR2 are MGHDK and SYGVNS. This CDR3 comprises 16 residues. CDR3 amino acids: CASSALGTGGWNEQFF.

This rearrangement joins TRBV2 to TRBJ1-2; TCRdb indicates TRBD1, and absent DNA this call remains unverified. CDR3 length: 13 amino acids. Germline-derived CDR1 and CDR2 are SNHLY and FYNNEI. This CDR3 is CASNTGGNVGYTF.

V and J are TRBV28 and TRBJ1-3; checking the TCRdb D call of TRBD1 is not possible without DNA. The germline V gene encodes CDR1 MDHEN and CDR2 SYDVKM. The CDR3 runs to 14 residues. CDR3 residues: CASSSDTPGNTIYF.

The CDR3 sequence is CASSPLAGGPIGYYEQYF. This rearrangement joins TRBV10-3 to TRBJ2-7; TCRdb picks TRBD2, but there is no DNA to check that call. This CDR3 spans 18 amino acids. CDR1 is ENHRY and CDR2 is SYGVKD in the germline V gene.

J is TRBJ2-3 and V is TRBV15; there is no DNA to check the TCRdb D call of TRBD2. CDR3 size: 16 residues. Germline assignment: CDR1 LNHNV and CDR2 YYDKDF (reference sequence). This chain's CDR3 is CATTRAPGGHTDTQYF.

V usage is TRBV29-1 and J usage is TRBJ2-4; no DNA is available, so the TRBD1 call from TCRdb remains unchecked. Germline CDR1 reads SQVTM; CDR2 reads ANQGSEA. The CDR3 covers 13 residues. The CDR3 loop reads CSVAGRVGNIQYF. Using reference TRBV29-1 and TRBJ2-4 for the parts outside the CDR3, the full variable domain is SAVISQKPSRDICQRGTSLTIQCQVDSQVTMMFWYRQQPGQSLTLIATANQGSEATYESGFVIDKFPISRPNLTFSTLTVSNMSPEDSSIYLCSVAGRVGNIQYFGAGTRLSVL.

V and J are TRBV28 and TRBJ2-7; the D gene TCRdb calls, TRBD2, cannot be checked with no DNA. The V gene's germline CDR1 is MDHEN and CDR2 SYDVKM. The CDR3 length is 14 residues. This CDR3 reads CASRNPGLLYEQYF.

The chain uses TRBV20-1 and TRBJ1-2; TCRdb's D call, TRBD1, is unchecked because there is no DNA. Germline loops: CDR1 DFQATT, CDR2 SNEGSKA (reference sequence). The CDR3 extends over 16 amino acids. This chain's CDR3 is CSARGPGTATNYGYTF.

This sequence joins TRBV27 and TRBJ2-2; no DNA is available, so the TRBD2 call from TCRdb remains unchecked. The CDR3 is 11 residues long. CDR1 is MNHEY, CDR2 SMNVEV, per germline (reference sequence). The CDR3 loop is CASREVGELFF.

CDR3 loop: CASTISADSSGANVLTF. This rearrangement joins TRBV28 to TRBJ2-6. Looked up from germline, CDR1 is MDHEN and CDR2 is SYDVKM. CDR3 length equals 17 residues.

V gene TRBV24-1 combines with J gene TRBJ2-2. Germline CDR1 is KGHDR and CDR2 is SFDVKD. This CDR3 comprises 16 residues. This chain's CDR3 is CATSDLVRSNTGELFF.

The genes are TRBV9 and TRBJ2-5; TCRdb proposes TRBD2, but this gene call is untestable without DNA. The CDR3 runs to 17 residues. In germline, CDR1 is SGDLS, CDR2 YYNGEE. CDR3 residues: CASSVGGSGRAEETQYF. The whole variable domain, filled in from reference TRBV9 and TRBJ2-5, reads DSGVTQTPKHLITATGQRVTLRCSPRSGDLSVYWYQQSLDQGLQFLIQYYNGEERAKGNILERFSAQQFPDLHSELNLSSLELGDSALYFCASSVGGSGRAEETQYFGPGTRLLVL.

This chain links TRBV5-1 with TRBJ2-2; absent DNA, TCRdb's TRBD1 call cannot be checked. Germline V gene sequence: CDR1 SGHRS, CDR2 YFSETQ. The CDR3 totals 13 residues. The chain's CDR3 is CATGTGDTGELFF.

The chain carries TRBV3-1 and TRBJ2-4; absent DNA, TCRdb's TRBD1 call cannot be checked. The CDR3 has 15 residues. The V gene's germline CDR1 is LGHDT and CDR2 YNNKEL (reference sequence). The CDR3 spells CASSQDGTGLNIQYF.

The rearrangement joins TRBV6-1 to TRBJ2-3. CDR1 is MNHNS, CDR2 SASEGT, per germline. The CDR3 runs to 14 residues. The CDR3 loop is CASTLSRYTDTQYF.

The V call is TRBV7-6, the J call TRBJ2-7; TCRdb selects TRBD2, and the lack of DNA leaves this call unchecked. The CDR3 is made up of 17 amino acids. Germline V gives CDR1 SGHVS, CDR2 FNYEAQ. The chain's CDR3 is CASSLGPGLAGLYEQYF. Together with reference TRBV7-6 and TRBJ2-7, the CDR3 gives the full variable domain: GAGVSQSPRYKVTKRGQDVALRCDPISGHVSLYWYRQALGQGPEFLTYFNYEAQQDKSGLPNDRFSAERPEGSISTLTIQRTEQRDSAMYRCASSLGPGLAGLYEQYFGPGTRLTVT.

The V and J genes are TRBV6-1 and TRBJ1-1; no DNA is available, so the TRBD1 call from TCRdb remains unchecked. This CDR3 spans 15 amino acids. CDR1 MNHNS and CDR2 SASEGT come from the germline V gene. This CDR3 reads CASREGQGAGFEAFF.

This rearrangement joins TRBV5-1 to TRBJ2-3; there is no DNA to check the TCRdb D call of TRBD1. This CDR3 comprises 16 residues. CDR1 and CDR2 from the germline V gene are SGHRS and YFSETQ. The CDR3 is CASSLLGTATTDTQYF.

The chain couples TRBV7-2 to TRBJ2-3; TCRdb lists TRBD2, though no DNA is available to test this call. The CDR3 contains 15 residues. Germline V lookup: CDR1 SGHTA, CDR2 FQGNSA. CDR3 sequence: CASSPRRAIADTQYF.

This sequence joins TRBV7-9 and TRBJ2-3. CDR1 is SEHNR and CDR2 is FQNEAQ in the germline V gene (reference sequence). The CDR3 contains 16 residues. The CDR3 loop reads CASSPIWGRTPDTQYF.

This sequence joins TRBV7-9 and TRBJ2-2; the D call from TCRdb, TRBD1, cannot be confirmed without DNA. Looked up from germline, CDR1 is SEHNR and CDR2 is FQNEAQ (reference sequence). The CDR3 sequence is 16 residues long. The CDR3 spells CASPGIGGLNTGELFF.